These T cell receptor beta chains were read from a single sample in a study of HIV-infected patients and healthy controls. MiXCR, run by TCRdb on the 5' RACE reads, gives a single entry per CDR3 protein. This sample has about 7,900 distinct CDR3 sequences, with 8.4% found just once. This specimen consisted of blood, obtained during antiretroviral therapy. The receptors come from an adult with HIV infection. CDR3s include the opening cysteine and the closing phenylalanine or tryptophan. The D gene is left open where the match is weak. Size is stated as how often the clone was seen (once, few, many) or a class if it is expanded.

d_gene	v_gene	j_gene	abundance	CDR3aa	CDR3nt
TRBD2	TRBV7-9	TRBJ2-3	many	CASSSRTSGRPDTQYF	TGTGCCAGCAGCTCCAGGACTAGCGGGAGACCAGATACGCAGTATTTT